This T cell receptor (beta chain) was found in a study of cytomegalovirus exposure and HLA in healthy donors. For the study at large: Caucasian-associated ancestry cluster membership applied to about four fifths of some 400 genotyped donors.

V shed 1 base, J shed 2 bases, and the junction held 6 bases outside the gene matches. The CDR3 spans 16 residues. The germline gives CDR1 SGHDN, CDR2 FVKESK. Regarding this clone: Its target is unknown.

Study results and caveats: The authors later found most CMV-associated TCR beta chains appeared HLA-restricted.

PCR amplification relied on 60 Vbeta primers (plus 13 Jbeta primers). Profiled with immunoSEQ multiplex PCR; TCRdb holds only in-frame clones, not every one. In the table there are approximately 190,000 clones, 83% of which are singletons. Source material: PBMCs. J is TRBJ2-3 and V is TRBV14, with 7 bases that match TRBD2. The TCR comes from a middle-aged man in good health and CMV-seropositive. The DNA of the CDR3 is TGTGCCAGCAGCCAAGGCCGGACTAGTATCACAGATACGCAGTATTTT. This translates into CASSQGRTSITDTQYF.